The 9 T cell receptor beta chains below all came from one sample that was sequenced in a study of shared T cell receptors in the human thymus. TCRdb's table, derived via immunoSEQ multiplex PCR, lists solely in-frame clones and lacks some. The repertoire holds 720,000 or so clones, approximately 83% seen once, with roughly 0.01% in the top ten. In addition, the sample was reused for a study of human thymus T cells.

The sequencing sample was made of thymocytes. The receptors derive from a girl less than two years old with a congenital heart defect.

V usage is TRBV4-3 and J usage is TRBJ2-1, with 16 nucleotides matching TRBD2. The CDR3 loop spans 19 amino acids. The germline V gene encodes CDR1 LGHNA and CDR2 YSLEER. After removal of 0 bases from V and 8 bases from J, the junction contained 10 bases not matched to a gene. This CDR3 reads CASSQEAHPGLAGGDEQFF. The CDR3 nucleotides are TGCGCCAGCAGCCAAGAAGCCCATCCGGGACTAGCGGGGGGGGATGAGCAGTTCTTC.

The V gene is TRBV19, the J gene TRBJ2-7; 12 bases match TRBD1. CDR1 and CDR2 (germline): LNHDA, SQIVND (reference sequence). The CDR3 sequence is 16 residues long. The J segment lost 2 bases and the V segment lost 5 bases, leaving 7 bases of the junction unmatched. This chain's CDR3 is CASSPGDRGLPYEQYF. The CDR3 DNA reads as TGTGCCAGTAGTCCCGGGGACAGGGGGCTTCCCTACGAGCAGTACTTC. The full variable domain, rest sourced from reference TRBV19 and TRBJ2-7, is DGGITQSPKYLFRKEGQNVTLSCEQNLNHDAMYWYRQDPGQGLRLIYYSQIVNDFQKGDIAEGYSVSREKKESFPLTVTSAQKNPTAFYLCASSPGDRGLPYEQYFGPGTRLTVT.

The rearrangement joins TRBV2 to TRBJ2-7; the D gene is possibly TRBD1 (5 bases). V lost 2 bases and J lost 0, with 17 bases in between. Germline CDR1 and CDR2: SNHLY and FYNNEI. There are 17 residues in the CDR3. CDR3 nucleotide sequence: TGTGCCAGCAGTGAACTCCGGACACGTAGCAGCTCCTACGAGCAGTACTTC. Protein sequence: CASSELRTRSSSYEQYF. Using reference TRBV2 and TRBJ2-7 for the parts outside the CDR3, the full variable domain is EPEVTQTPSHQVTQMGQEVILRCVPISNHLYFYWYRQILGQKVEFLVSFYNNEISEKSEIFDDQFSVERPDGSNFTLKIRSTKLEDSAMYFCASSELRTRSSSYEQYFGPGTRLTVT.

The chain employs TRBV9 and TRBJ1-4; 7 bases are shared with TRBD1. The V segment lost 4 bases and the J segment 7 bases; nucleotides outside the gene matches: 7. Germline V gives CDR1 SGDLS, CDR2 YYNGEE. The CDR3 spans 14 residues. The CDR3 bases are TGTGCCAGCAGCTTGAGGGGGCAGAGTGAAAAACTGTTTTTT. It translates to CASSLRGQSEKLFF.

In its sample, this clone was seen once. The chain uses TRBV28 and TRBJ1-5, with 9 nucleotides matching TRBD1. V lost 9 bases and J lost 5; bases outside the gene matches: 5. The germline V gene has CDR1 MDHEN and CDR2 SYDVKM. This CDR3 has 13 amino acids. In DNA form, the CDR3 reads TGTGCCAGTATCCGGGACAGGGATCAGCCCCAGCATTTT. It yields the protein CASIRDRDQPQHF.

The CDR3 region has the DNA TGTGCCATCAGTGAGAAGGGACAGCGGGACTATGGCTACACCTTC. It yields the protein CAISEKGQRDYGYTF. The chain combines TRBV10-3 with TRBJ1-2; 7 bases are a match to TRBD1. The trim removed 2 bases at V and 3 bases at J, leaving 6 bases unmatched. Germline lookup yields CDR1 ENHRY and CDR2 SYGVKD. The CDR3 runs 15 residues.

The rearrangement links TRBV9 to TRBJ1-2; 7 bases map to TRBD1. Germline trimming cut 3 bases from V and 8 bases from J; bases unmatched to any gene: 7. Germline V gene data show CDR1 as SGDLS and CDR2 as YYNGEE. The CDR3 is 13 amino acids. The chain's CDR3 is CASSAQGGVGYTF. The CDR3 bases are TGTGCCAGCAGCGCCCAGGGGGGCGTAGGCTACACCTTC.

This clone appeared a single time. CDR3 sequence: CASLGRSVGEQYF. DNA for the CDR3: TGTGCCAGCCTGGGCAGGTCGGTAGGAGAGCAGTACTTC. The gene calls are TRBV6-1 and TRBJ2-7; D remains ambiguous. The V and J ends lost 8 bases and 7 bases respectively, with 18 bases between them. Per germline, CDR1 MNHNS and CDR2 SASEGT. This CDR3 has 13 residues.

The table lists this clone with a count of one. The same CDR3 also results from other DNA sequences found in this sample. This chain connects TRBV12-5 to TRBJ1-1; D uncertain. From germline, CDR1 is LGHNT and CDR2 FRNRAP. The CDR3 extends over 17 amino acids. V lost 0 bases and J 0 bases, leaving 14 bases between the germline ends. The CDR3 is CASGLVHPAGMNTEAFF. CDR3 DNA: TGTGCTAGTGGTTTGGTACACCCGGCAGGAATGAACACTGAAGCTTTCTTT.